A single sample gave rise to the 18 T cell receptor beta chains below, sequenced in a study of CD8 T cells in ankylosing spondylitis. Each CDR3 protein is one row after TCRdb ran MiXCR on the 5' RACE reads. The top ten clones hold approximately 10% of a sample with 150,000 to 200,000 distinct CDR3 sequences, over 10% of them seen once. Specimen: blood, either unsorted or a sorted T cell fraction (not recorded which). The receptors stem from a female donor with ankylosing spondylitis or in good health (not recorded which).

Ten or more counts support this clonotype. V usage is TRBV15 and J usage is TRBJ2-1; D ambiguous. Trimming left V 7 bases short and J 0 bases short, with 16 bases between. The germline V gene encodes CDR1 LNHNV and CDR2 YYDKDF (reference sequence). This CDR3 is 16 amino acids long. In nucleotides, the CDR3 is TGTGCCACCAACCCTACCCCCGCAAGCTCCTACAATGAGCAGTTCTTC. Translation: CATNPTPASSYNEQFF.

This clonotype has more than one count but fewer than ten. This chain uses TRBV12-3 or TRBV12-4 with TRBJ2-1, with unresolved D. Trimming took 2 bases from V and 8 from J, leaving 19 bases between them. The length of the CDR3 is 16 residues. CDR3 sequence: CASSLPIPLTRDEQFF. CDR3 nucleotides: TGTGCCAGCAGTTTACCAATACCCCTAACTCGGGATGAGCAGTTCTTC.

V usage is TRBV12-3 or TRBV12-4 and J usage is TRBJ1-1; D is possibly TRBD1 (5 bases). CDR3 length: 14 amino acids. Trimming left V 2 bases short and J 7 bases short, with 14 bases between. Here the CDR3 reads CASSLQNRGGEAFF. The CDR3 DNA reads TGTGCCAGCAGTTTACAGAACCGGGGCGGTGAAGCTTTCTTT.

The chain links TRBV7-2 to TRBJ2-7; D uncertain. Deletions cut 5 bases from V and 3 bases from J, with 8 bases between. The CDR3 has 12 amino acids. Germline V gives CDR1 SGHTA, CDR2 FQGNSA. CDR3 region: CASSHQSYEQYF. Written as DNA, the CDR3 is TGTGCCAGCAGCCATCAAAGCTACGAGCAGTACTTC.

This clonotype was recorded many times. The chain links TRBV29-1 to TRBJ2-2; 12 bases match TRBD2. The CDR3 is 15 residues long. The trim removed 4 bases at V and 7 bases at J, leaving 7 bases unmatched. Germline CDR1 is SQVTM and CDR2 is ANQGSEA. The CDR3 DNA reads TGCAGCGTTGGGCTAGCGGGAGGGCCGGACGGGGAGCTGTTTTTT. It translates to CSVGLAGGPDGELFF.

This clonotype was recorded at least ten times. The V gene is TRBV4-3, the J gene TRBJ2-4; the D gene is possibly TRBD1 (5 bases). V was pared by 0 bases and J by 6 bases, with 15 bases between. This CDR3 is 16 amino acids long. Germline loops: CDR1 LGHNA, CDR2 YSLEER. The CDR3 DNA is TGCGCCAGCAGCCAAGATTTAGGACATCGCATAAACATTCAGTACTTC. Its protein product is CASSQDLGHRINIQYF.

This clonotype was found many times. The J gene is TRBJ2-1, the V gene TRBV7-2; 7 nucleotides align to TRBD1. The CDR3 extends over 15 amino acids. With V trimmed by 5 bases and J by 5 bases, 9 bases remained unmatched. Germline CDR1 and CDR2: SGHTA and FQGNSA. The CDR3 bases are TGTGCCAGCAGCCGAGAGTGGGACAGAAACAATGAGCAGTTCTTC. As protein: CASSREWDRNNEQFF.

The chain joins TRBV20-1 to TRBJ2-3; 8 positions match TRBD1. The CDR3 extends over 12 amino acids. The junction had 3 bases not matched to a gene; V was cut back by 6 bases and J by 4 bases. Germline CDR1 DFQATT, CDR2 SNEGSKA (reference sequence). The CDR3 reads CSARTGSDTQYF. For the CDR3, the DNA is TGCAGTGCGAGGACAGGGTCAGATACGCAGTATTTT.

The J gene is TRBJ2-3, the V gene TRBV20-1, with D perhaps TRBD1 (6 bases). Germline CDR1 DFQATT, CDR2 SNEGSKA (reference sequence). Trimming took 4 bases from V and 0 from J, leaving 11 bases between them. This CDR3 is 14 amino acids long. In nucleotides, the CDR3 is TGCAGTGCTAATCGGGACACGAGCACAGATACGCAGTATTTT. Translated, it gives CSANRDTSTDTQYF.

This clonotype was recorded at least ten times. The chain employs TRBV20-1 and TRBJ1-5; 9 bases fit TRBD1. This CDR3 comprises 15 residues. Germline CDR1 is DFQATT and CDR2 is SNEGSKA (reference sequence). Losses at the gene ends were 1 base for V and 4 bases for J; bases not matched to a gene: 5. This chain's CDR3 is CSARAFGTGNQPQHF. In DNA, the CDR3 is TGCAGTGCTAGAGCCTTTGGGACAGGGAATCAGCCCCAGCATTTT.

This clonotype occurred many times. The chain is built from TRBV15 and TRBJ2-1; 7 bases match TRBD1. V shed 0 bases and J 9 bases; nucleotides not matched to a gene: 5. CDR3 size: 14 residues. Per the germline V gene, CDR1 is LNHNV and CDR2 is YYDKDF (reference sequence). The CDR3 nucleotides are TGTGCCACCAGCAGAGACGATGAGGGGGCTGAGCAGTTCTTC. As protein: CATSRDDEGAEQFF.

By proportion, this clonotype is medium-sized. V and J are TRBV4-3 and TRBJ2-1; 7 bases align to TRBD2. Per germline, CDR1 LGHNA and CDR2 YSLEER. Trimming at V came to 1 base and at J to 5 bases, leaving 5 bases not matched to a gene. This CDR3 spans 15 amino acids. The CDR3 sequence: CASSQVQGGNNEQFF. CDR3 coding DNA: TGCGCCAGCAGCCAAGTGCAGGGAGGGAACAATGAGCAGTTCTTC.

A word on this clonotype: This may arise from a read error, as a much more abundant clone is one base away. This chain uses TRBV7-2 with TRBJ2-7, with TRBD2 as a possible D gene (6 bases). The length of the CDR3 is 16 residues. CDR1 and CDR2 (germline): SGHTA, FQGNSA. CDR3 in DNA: TGTGCCGGCAGCTTGGGAATAGCGGTGGGGGACTACGAGCAGTACTTC. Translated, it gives CAGSLGIAVGDYEQYF.

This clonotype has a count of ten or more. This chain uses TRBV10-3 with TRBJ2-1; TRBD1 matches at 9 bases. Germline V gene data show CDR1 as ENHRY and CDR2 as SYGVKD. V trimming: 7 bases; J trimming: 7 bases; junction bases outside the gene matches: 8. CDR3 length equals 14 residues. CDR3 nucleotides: TGTGCCATCAAAAGGGACAGGGAAGGGAATGAGCAGTTCTTC. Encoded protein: CAIKRDREGNEQFF.

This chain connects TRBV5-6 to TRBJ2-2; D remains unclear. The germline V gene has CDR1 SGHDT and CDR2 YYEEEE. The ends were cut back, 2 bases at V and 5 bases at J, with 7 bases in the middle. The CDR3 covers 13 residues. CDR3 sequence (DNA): TGTGCCAGCAGCTTCGATAGAACCGGGGAGCTGTTTTTT. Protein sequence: CASSFDRTGELFF.

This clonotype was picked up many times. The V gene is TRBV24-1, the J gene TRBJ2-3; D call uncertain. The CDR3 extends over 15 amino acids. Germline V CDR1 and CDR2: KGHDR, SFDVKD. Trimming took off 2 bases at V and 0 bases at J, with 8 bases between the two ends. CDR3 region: CATSDWATSTDTQYF. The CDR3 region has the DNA TGTGCCACCAGTGATTGGGCCACTAGCACAGATACGCAGTATTTT.

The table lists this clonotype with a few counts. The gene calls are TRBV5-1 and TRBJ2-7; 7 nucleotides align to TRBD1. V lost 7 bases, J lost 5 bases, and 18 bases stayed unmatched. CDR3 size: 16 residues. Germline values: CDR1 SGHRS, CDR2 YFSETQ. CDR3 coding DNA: TGCGCCAGCCACCCGGGTATCGGGACAGTTTCAAACGAGCAGTACTTC. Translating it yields CASHPGIGTVSNEQYF.

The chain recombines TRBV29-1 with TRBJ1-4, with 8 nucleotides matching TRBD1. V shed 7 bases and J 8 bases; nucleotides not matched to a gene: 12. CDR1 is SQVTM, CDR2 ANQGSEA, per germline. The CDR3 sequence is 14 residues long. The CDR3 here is CSAGGGQGSEKLFF. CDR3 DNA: TGCAGCGCTGGGGGAGGACAGGGCAGCGAAAAACTGTTTTTT.